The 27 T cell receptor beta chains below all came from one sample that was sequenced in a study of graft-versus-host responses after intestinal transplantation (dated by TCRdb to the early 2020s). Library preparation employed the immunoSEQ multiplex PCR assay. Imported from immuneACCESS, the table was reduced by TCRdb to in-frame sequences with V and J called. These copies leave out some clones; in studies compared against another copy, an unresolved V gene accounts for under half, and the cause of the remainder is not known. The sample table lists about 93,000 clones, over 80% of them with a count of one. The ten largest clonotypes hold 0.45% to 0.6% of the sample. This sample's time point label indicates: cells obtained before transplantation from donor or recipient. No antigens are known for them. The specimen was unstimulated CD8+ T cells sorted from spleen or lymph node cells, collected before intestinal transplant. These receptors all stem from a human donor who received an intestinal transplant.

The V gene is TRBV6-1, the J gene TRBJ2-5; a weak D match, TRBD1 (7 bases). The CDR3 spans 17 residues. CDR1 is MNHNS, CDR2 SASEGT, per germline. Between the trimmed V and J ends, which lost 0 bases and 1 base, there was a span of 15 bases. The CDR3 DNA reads TGTGCCAGCAGTGAAGCGCAATGGCAGGGGGGCCAAGAGACCCAGTACTTC. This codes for CASSEAQWQGGQETQYF.

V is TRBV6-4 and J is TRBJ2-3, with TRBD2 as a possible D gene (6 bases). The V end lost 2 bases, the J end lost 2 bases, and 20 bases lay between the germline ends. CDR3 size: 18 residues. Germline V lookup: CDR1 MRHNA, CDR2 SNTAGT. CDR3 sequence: CASSDTRAGSRDTDTQYF. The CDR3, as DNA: TGTGCCAGCAGTGACACAAGGGCCGGGAGTAGGGACACAGATACGCAGTATTTT.

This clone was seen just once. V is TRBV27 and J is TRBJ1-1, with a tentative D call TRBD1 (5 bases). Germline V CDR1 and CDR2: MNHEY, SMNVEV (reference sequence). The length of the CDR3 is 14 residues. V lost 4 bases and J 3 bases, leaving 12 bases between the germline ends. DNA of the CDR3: TGTGCCAGCAGTTGGAGGGGACCCCACACTGAAGCTTTCTTT. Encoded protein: CASSWRGPHTEAFF.

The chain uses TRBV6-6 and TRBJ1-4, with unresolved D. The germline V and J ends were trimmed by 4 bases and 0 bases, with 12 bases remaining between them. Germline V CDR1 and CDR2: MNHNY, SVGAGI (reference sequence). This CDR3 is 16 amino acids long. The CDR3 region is CASSSPGEATNEKLFF. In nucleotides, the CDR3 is TGTGCCAGCAGTTCCCCGGGAGAGGCAACTAATGAAAAACTGTTTTTT.

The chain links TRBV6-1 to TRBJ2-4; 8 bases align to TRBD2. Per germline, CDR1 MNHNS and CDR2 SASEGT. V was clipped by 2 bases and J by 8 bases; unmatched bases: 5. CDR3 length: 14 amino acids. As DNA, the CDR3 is TGTGCCAGCAGTGAATTAGCGCGGGAGGACATTCAGTACTTC. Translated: CASSELAREDIQYF.

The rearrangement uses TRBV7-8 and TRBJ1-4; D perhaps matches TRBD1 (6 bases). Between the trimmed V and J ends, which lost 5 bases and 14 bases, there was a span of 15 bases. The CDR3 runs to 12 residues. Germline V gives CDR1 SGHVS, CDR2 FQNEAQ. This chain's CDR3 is CASSPDSYGLFF. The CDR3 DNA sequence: TGTGCCAGCAGCCCGGACAGTTATGGGCTGTTTTTT.

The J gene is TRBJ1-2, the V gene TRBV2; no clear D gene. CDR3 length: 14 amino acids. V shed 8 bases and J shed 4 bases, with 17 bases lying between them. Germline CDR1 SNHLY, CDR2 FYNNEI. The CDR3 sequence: CASASWEVGYGYTF. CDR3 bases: TGTGCCAGCGCCTCATGGGAGGTGGGCTATGGCTACACCTTC.

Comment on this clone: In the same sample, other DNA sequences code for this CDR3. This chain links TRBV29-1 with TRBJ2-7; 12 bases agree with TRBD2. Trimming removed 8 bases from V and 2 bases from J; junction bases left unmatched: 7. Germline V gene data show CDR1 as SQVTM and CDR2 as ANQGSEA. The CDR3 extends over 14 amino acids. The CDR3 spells CSIQGLAGTYEQYF. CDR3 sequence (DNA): TGCAGCATCCAAGGACTAGCGGGAACCTACGAGCAGTACTTC.

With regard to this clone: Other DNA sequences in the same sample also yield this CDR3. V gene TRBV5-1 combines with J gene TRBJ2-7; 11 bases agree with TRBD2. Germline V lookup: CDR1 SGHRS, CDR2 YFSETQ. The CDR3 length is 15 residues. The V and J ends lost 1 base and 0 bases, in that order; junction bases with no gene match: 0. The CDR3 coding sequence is TGCGCCAGCAGCTTGACTAGCGGGAGCTCCTACGAGCAGTACTTC. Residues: CASSLTSGSSYEQYF.

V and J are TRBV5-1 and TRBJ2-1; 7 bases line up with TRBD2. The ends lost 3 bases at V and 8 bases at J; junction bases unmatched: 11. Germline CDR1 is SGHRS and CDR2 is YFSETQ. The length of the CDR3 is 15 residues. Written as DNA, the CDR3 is TGCGCCAGCAGCTCCTTAGCGGGTACTTACGATGAGCAGTTCTTC. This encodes CASSSLAGTYDEQFF.

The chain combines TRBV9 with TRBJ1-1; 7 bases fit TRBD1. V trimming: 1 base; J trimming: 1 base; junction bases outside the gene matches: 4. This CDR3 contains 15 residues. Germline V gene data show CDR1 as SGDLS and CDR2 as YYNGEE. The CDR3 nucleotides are TGTGCCAGCAGCGTACGACAGGGACCGAACACTGAAGCTTTCTTT. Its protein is CASSVRQGPNTEAFF.

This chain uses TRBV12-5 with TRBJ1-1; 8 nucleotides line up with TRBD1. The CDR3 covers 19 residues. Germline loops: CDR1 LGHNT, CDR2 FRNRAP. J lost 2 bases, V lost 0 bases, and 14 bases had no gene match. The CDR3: CASGLVFGMRDRSNTEAFF. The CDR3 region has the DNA TGTGCTAGTGGTTTGGTCTTCGGTATGCGGGACAGGTCAAACACTGAAGCTTTCTTT.

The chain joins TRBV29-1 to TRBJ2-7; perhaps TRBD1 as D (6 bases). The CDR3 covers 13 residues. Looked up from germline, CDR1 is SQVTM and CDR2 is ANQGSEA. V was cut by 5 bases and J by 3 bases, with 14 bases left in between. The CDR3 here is CSVRGRDNYEQYF. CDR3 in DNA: TGCAGCGTTCGCGGCCGGGACAACTACGAGCAGTACTTC.

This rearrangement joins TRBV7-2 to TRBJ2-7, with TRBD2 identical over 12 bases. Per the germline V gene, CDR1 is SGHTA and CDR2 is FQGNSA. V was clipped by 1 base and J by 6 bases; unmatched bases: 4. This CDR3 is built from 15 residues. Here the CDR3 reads CASSLGPSGGVEQYF. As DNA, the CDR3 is TGTGCCAGCAGCTTAGGCCCTAGCGGGGGGGTCGAGCAGTACTTC. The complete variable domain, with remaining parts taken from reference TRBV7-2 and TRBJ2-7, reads GAGVSQSPSNKVTEKGKDVELRCDPISGHTALYWYRQSLGQGLEFLIYFQGNSAPDKSGLPSDRFSAERTGGSVSTLTIQRTQQEDSAVYLCASSLGPSGGVEQYFGPGTRLTVT.

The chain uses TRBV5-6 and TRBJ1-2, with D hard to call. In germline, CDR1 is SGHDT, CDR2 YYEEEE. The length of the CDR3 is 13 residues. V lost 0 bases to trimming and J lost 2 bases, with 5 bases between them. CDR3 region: CASSLGRNYGYTF. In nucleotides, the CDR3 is TGTGCCAGCAGCTTGGGGAGGAACTATGGCTACACCTTC.

The CDR3 DNA is TGTGCCAGTAGTATGATAGCAGGGGGCGGCAATCAGCCCCAGCATTTT. This encodes CASSMIAGGGNQPQHF. This chain joins TRBV19 and TRBJ1-5; 8 nucleotides match TRBD1. The CDR3 runs 16 residues. The V segment lost 3 bases and the J segment 2 bases; nucleotides outside the gene matches: 6. CDR1 and CDR2 from the germline V gene are LNHDA and SQIVND (reference sequence).

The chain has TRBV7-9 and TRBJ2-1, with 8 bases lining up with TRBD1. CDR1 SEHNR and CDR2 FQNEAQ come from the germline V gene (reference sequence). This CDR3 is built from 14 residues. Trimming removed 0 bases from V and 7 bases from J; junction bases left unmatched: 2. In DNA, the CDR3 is TGTGCCAGCAGCTTAGCGCAGGGGGCAAATGAGCAGTTCTTC. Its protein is CASSLAQGANEQFF. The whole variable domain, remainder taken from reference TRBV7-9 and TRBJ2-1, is DTGVSQNPRHKITKRGQNVTFRCDPISEHNRLYWYRQTLGQGPEFLTYFQNEAQLEKSRLLSDRFSAERPKGSFSTLEIQRTEQGDSAMYLCASSLAQGANEQFFGPGTRLTVL.

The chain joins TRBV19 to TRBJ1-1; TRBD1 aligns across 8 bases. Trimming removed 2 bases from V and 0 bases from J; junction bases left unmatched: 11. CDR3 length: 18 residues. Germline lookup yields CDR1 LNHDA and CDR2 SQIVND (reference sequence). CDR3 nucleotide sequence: TGTGCCAGTAGTATACCCGGACAGGGCATTAAGGTGAACACTGAAGCTTTCTTT. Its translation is CASSIPGQGIKVNTEAFF. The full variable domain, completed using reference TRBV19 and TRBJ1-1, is DGGITQSPKYLFRKEGQNVTLSCEQNLNHDAMYWYRQDPGQGLRLIYYSQIVNDFQKGDIAEGYSVSREKKESFPLTVTSAQKNPTAFYLCASSIPGQGIKVNTEAFFGQGTRLTVV.

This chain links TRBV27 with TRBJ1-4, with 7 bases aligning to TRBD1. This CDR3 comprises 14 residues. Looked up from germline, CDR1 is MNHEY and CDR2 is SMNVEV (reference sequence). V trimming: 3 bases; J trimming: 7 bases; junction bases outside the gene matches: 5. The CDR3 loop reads CASSFGRGTEKLFF. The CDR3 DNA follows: TGTGCCAGCAGTTTCGGCAGGGGGACTGAAAAACTGTTTTTT. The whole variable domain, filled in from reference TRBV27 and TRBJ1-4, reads EAQVTQNPRYLITVTGKKLTVTCSQNMNHEYMSWYRQDPGLGLRQIYYSMNVEVTDKGDVPEGYKVSRKEKRNFPLILESPSPNQTSLYFCASSFGRGTEKLFFGSGTQLSVL.

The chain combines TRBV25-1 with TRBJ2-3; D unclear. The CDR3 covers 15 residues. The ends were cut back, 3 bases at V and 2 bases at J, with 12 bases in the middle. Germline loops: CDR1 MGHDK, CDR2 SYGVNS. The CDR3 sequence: CASSDILVHTDTQYF. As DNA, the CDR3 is TGTGCCAGCAGTGACATCCTGGTACACACAGATACGCAGTATTTT.

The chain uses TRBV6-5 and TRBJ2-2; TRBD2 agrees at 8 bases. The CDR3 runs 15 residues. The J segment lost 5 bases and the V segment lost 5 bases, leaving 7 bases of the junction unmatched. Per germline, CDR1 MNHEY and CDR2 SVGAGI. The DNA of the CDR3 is TGTGCCAGCAGTCTTAGCGGGGCGGCGACCGGGGAGCTGTTTTTT. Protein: CASSLSGAATGELFF.

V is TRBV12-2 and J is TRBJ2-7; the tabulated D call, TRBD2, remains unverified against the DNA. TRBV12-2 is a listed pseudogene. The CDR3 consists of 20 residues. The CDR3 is CASRVLGTSGRRPQNYEQYF. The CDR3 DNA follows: TGTGCAAGTCGGGTTCTAGGGACTAGCGGGAGACGACCACAGAATTACGAGCAGTACTTC.

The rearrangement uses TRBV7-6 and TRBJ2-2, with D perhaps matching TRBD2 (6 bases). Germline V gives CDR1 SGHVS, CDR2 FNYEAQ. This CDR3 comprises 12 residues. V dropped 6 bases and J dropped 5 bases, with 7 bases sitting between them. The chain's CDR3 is CASRRGTGELFF. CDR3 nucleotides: TGTGCCAGCAGGCGGGGTACCGGGGAGCTGTTTTTT.

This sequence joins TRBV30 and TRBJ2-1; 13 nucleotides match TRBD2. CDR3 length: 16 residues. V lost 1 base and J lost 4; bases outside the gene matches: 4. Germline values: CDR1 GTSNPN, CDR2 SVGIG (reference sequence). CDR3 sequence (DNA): TGTGCCTGGAGTGGGACTAGCGGGGGCCTTTACAATGAGCAGTTCTTC. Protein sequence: CAWSGTSGGLYNEQFF.

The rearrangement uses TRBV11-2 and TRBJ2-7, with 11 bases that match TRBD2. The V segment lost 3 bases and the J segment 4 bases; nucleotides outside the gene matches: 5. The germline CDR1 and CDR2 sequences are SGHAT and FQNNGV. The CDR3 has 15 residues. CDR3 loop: CASSFGTSGRYEQYF. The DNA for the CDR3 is TGTGCCAGCAGCTTCGGCACTAGCGGGAGATACGAGCAGTACTTC.

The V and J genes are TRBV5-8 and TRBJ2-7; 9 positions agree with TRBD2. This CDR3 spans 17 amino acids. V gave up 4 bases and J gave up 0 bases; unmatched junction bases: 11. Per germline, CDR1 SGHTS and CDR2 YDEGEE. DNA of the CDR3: TGTGCCAGCAGCACCCGCGGGTTACTAGCGGGCTCCTACGAGCAGTACTTC. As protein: CASSTRGLLAGSYEQYF. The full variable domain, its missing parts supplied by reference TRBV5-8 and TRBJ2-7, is EAGVTQSPTHLIKTRGQQATLRCSPISGHTSVYWYQQALGLGLQFLLWYDEGEERNRGNFPPRFSGRQFPNYSSELNVNALELEDSALYLCASSTRGLLAGSYEQYFGPGTRLTVT.

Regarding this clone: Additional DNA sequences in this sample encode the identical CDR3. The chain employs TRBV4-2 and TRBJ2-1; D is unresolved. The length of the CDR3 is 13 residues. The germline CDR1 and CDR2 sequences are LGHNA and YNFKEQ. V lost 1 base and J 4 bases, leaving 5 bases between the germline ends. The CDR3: CASSQGAYNEQFF. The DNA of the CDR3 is TGTGCCAGCAGCCAAGGGGCTTACAATGAGCAGTTCTTC.